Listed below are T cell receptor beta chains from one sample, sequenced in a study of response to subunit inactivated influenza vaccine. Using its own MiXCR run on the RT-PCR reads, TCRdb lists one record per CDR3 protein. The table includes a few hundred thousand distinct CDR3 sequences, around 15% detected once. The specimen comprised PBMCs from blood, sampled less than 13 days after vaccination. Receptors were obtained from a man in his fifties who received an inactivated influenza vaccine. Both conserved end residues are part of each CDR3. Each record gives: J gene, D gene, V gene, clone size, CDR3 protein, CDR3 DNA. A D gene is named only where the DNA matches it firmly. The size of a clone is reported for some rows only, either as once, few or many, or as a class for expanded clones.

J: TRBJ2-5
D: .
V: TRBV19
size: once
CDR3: CASSDGTSPGTDF
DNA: TGTGCCAGTAGCGACGGGACGTCGCCAGGAACCGACTTC

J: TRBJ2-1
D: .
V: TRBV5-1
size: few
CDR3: CASLRDSLQNEQFF
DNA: TGCGCCAGCCTGCGGGACAGCTTACAAAATGAGCAGTTCTTC

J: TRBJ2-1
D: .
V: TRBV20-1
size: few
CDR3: CSARGEGGAYNEQFF
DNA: TGCAGTGCTAGAGGGGAGGGGGGAGCCTACAATGAGCAGTTCTTC

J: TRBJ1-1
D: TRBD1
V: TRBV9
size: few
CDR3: CASSIGEGAAEAFF
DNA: TGTGCCAGCAGCATAGGGGAGGGGGCGGCTGAAGCTTTCTTT

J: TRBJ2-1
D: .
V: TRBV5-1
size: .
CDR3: CASSLVGKGGYNEQFF
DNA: TGCGCCAGCAGCTTGGTAGGCAAAGGCGGCTACAATGAGCAGTTCTTC

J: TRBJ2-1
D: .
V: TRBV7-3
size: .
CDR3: CASSFGGAHEQFF
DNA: TGTGCCAGCAGCTTCGGGGGAGCCCATGAGCAGTTCTTC

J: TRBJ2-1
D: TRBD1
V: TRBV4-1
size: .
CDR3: CASSRSETRGQGSEQFF
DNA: TGCGCCAGCAGCCGCTCCGAAACTCGGGGACAGGGAAGTGAGCAGTTCTTC

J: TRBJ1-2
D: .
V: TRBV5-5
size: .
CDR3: CASSQAGGYNYGYTF
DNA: TGTGCCAGCAGCCAGGCGGGGGGCTATAACTATGGCTACACCTTC

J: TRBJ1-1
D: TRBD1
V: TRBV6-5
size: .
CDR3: CASSLIRTGGNTEAFF
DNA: TGTGCCAGCAGTTTAATTCGGACAGGGGGCAACACTGAAGCTTTCTTT

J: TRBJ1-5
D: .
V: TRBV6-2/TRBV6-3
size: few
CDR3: CASSYPQGYQPQHF
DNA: TGTGCCAGCAGTTACCCCCAGGGATATCAGCCCCAGCATTTT

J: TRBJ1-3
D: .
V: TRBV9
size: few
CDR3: CASSVGAGLSGNTIYF
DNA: TGTGCCAGCAGCGTAGGTGCGGGCTTATCTGGAAACACCATATATTTT

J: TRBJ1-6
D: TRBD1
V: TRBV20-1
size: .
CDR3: CSASDRGDNSPLHF
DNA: TGCAGTGCTAGTGACAGGGGCGATAATTCACCCCTCCACTTT

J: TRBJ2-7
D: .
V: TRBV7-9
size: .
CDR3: CASGKFLEQYF
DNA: TGTGCCAGCGGCAAGTTTCTTGAGCAGTACTTC

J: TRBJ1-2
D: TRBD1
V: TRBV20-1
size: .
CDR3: CSAHHRGDGYTF
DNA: TGCAGTGCCCATCACAGGGGCGATGGCTACACCTTC

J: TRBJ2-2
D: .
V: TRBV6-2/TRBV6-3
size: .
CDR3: CASSYGGVNTGELFF
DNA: TGTGCCAGCAGTTATGGCGGGGTGAACACCGGGGAGCTGTTTTTT

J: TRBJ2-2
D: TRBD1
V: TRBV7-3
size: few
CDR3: CASSYDRAGELFF
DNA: TGTGCCAGCAGCTACGACAGGGCCGGGGAGCTGTTTTTT

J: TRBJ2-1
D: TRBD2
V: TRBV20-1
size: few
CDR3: CSARPGLAGGPRFF
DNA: TGCAGTGCTAGACCGGGACTAGCGGGAGGGCCTCGGTTCTTC

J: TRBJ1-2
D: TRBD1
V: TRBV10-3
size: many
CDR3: CATRTGGVGYTF
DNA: TGTGCCACCAGGACAGGGGGCGTTGGCTACACCTTC

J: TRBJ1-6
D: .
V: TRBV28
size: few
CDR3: CASSRSDSYNSPLHF
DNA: TGTGCCAGCAGTCGATCGGACAGCTATAATTCACCCCTCCACTTT

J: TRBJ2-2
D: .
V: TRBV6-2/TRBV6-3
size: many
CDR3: CATQRSGELFF
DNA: TGTGCCACCCAGAGGAGCGGGGAGCTGTTTTTT

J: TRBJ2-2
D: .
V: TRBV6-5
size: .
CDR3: CASIRGPWTGVSTGELFF
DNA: TGTGCCAGCATAAGGGGGCCCTGGACGGGGGTGAGCACCGGGGAGCTGTTTTTT

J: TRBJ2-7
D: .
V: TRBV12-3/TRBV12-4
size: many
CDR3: CASSLATNTGRDEQYF
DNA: TGTGCCAGCAGTTTGGCCACGAATACAGGGAGGGACGAGCAGTACTTC